This T cell receptor (beta chain) was sequenced in a study of T cells after posttransplantation cyclophosphamide. Study-wide results and caveats: Later post-transplant blood repertoires were often dominated by donor CD8+ memory clones.

As regards this clone: Its antigen is not known.

TCRdb's copy holds only in-frame clones and misses some; the assay was immunoSEQ multiplex PCR. In the table there are fewer than 25,000 clones, around 98% of which are singletons. Cells defined as naive were viable CD3+CD4+ or CD3+CD8+ and CCR7+CD45RA+CD45RO-CD95-CD27+CD28+. Trimming stripped 2 bases from V and 0 bases from J, with 10 bases between. The CDR3 is 15 residues long. CDR1 and CDR2 (germline): SGHDT, YYEEEE. The chain has TRBV5-6 and TRBJ2-3; D is unresolved. This sequence was found in a middle-aged man in good health, CMV-negative, and a related stem cell transplant donor. The sample comprised naive CD4+ T cells sorted from PBMCs. This CDR3 reads CASSLNPGSTDTQYF. As DNA, the CDR3 is TGTGCCAGCAGCTTAAACCCGGGTAGCACAGATACGCAGTATTTT.